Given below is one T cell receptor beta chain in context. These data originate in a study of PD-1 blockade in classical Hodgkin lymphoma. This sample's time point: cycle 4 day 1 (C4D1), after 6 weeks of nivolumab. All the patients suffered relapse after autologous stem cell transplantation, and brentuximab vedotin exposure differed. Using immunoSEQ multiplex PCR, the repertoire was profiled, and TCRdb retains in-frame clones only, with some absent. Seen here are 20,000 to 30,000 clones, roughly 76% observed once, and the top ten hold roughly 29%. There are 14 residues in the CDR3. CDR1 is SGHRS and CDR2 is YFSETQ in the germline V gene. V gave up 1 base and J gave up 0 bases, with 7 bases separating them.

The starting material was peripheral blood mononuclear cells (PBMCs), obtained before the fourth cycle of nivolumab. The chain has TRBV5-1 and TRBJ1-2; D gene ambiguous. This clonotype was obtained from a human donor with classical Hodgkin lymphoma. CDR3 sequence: CASSLTTANYGYTF. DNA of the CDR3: TGCGCCAGCAGCTTGACCACAGCTAACTATGGCTACACCTTC.